This is a list of T cell receptor beta chains from one sample in a study of T-cell memory formation after mild COVID-19. TCRdb analysed the 5' RACE reads with MiXCR anew, one entry per CDR3 protein. Of roughly 5,000 distinct CDR3 sequences in the sample, around a quarter were seen once. Specimen: PBMCs or a T cell subset sorted from them (not recorded which). Source of these receptors: an adult who had mild COVID-19 (a few samples of this study predate the infection). Cell type and time point are not known. Both conserved end residues are part of each CDR3. Fields, in order: J gene, D gene, V gene, CDR3 protein. D genes are given only for firm matches.

TRBJ2-1	.	TRBV4-1	CASSQITRNEQFF
TRBJ2-3	.	TRBV27	CASSHMTGSSTDTQYF
TRBJ1-2	.	TRBV4-3	CASSQGFGVFYGYTF
TRBJ2-3	TRBD2	TRBV7-3	CASSLTRGGQDTQYF
TRBJ1-1	.	TRBV15	CATSRARGAFNLWTEAFF
TRBJ1-5	TRBD1	TRBV4-1	CASSQETLTGRYQPQHF
TRBJ2-3	TRBD2	TRBV7-2	CASSFQRGATDTQYF
TRBJ1-6	.	TRBV28	CASRVMGGPGSPLHF
TRBJ1-5	TRBD1	TRBV20-1	CSAPRDSGRRQPQHF
TRBJ2-1	.	TRBV4-1	CASSQEVGRSDNEQFF
TRBJ2-1	TRBD1	TRBV11-2	CASSTLPGQVINEQFF
TRBJ2-1	.	TRBV7-6	CAHSRPFRAQLGNEQFF
TRBJ2-7	.	TRBV7-2	CASSSYVGTQAYEQYF
TRBJ2-2	.	TRBV7-3	CASSSSGNTGELFF
TRBJ2-3	.	TRBV5-5	CASSDDGRSGDTQYF
TRBJ1-3	.	TRBV6-6	CASSFPSGNTIYF
TRBJ2-7	TRBD1	TRBV7-2	CASSLGQGAPYEQYF
TRBJ2-2	TRBD1	TRBV7-3	CASSSWDSPAGELFF
TRBJ2-3	TRBD2	TRBV6-1	CASSEGLATDTQYF
TRBJ1-2	.	TRBV7-9	CASSLGQAPTYGYTF
TRBJ1-2	.	TRBV29-1	CSVLVNYGYTF
TRBJ2-5	TRBD2	TRBV20-1	CSAQRGTSGVGETQYF
TRBJ1-2	TRBD1	TRBV5-5	CASSLVTGVGYGYTF
TRBJ2-7	.	TRBV7-9	CASGKRLRGTSSYEQYF
TRBJ2-1	.	TRBV3-1	CASSRGLLSSYNEQFF
TRBJ2-7	.	TRBV20-1	CSARDQGLGRYEQYF
TRBJ1-2	.	TRBV4-1	CASSQVLDRTAHYGYTF
TRBJ2-7	.	TRBV7-3	CASSLQAGVSYEQYF
TRBJ1-5	.	TRBV6-2/TRBV6-3	CASSPGRFSNQPQHF
TRBJ2-3	TRBD2	TRBV7-3	CASSLGSGGAEDTQYF
TRBJ2-2	TRBD2	TRBV10-3	CATRPAAGEYTGELFF
TRBJ1-6	.	TRBV12-3/TRBV12-4	CASSFGQPNSPLHF
TRBJ2-7	TRBD2	TRBV4-1	CASSPSGVTYEQYF
TRBJ2-1	.	TRBV5-1	CASSLDEPTDNEQFF
TRBJ1-5	TRBD1	TRBV4-1	CASSQWGQASKGPQHF
TRBJ2-5	TRBD2	TRBV29-1	CSAGGAKETQYF
TRBJ1-5	.	TRBV2	CAGGESLGQPQHF
TRBJ2-5	.	TRBV5-1	CASSAGQSQETKYF
TRBJ2-2	.	TRBV10-3	CATAGGTNTGELFF
TRBJ2-7	.	TRBV25-1	CASSELGFEQYF
TRBJ1-1	.	TRBV5-5	CASSPGPPGGTEAFF